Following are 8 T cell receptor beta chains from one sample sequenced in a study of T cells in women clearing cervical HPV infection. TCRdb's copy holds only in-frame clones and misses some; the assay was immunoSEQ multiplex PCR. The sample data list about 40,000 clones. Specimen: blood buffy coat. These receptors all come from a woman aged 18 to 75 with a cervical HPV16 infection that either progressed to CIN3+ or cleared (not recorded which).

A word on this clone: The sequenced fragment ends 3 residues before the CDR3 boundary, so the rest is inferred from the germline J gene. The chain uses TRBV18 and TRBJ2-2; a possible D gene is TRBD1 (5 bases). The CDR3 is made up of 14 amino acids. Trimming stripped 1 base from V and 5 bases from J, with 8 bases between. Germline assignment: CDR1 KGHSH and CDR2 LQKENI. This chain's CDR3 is CASSPQGRTGELFF. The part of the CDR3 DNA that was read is TGTGCCAGCTCACCACAGGGGCGGACCGGGGAG.

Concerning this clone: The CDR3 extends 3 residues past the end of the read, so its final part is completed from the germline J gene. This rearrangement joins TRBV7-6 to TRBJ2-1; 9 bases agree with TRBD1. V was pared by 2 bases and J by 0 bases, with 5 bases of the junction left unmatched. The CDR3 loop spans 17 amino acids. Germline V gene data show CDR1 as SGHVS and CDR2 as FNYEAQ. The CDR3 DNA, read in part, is TGTGCCAGCAGCTTACCCCCGGGACAGGGCTCCTACAATGAG. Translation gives CASSLPPGQGSYNE. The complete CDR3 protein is CASSLPPGQGSYNEQFF. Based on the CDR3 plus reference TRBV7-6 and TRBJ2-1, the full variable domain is GAGVSQSPRYKVTKRGQDVALRCDPISGHVSLYWYRQALGQGPEFLTYFNYEAQQDKSGLPNDRFSAERPEGSISTLTIQRTEQRDSAMYRCASSLPPGQGSYNEQFFGPGTRLTVL.

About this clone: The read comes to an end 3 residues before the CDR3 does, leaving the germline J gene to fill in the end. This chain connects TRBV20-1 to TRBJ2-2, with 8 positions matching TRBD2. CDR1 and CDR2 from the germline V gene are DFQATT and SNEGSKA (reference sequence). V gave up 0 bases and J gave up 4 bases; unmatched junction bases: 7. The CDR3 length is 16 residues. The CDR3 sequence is CSARDLVAGPTGELFF. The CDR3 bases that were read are TGCAGTGCTAGAGATCTGGTAGCGGGGCCCACCGGGGAG.

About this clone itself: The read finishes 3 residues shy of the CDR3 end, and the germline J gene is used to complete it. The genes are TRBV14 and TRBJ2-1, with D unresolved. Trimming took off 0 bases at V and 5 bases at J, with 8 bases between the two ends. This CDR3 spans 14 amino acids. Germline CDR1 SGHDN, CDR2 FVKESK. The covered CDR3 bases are TGTGCCAGCAGCCAAGATCGACGGGACAATGAG. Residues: CASSQDRRDNE. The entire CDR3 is CASSQDRRDNEQFF.

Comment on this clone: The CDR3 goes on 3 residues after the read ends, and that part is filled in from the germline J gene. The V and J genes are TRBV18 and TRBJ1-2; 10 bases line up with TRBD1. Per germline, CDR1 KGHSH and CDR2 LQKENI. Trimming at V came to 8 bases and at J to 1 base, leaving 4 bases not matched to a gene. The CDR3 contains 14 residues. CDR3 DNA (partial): TGTGCCAGCCGAGGACAGGGGGATAACTATGGC. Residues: CASRGQGDNYG. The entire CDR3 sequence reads CASRGQGDNYGYTF.

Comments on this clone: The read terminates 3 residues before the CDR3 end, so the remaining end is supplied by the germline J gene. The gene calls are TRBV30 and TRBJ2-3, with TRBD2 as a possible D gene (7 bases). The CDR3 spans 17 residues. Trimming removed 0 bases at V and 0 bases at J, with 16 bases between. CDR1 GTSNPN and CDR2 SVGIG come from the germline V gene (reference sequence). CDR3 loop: CAWSVSGGYPSTDTQYF. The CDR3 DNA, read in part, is TGTGCCTGGAGTGTCTCGGGGGGCTACCCTAGCACAGATACG.

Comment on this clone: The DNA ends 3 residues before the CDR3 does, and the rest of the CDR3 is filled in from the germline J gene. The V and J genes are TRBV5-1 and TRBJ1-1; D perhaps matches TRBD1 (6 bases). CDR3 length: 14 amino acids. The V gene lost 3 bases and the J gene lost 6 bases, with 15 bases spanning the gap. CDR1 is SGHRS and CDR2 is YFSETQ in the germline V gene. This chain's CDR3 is CASSWGQGDPEAFF. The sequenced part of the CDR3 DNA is TGCGCCAGCAGCTGGGGGCAGGGAGACCCTGAA.

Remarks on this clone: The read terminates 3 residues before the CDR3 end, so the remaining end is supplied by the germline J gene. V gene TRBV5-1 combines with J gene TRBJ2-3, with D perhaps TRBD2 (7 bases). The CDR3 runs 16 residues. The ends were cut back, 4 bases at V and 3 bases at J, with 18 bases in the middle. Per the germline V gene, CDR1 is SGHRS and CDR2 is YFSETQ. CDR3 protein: CASSRPGGGVTDTQYF. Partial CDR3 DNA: TGCGCCAGCAGCCGCCCTGGAGGGGGGGTTACAGATACG.